This TCR beta chain came from a study of CD8+ T cells in alopecia areata. Extracted RNA was reverse transcribed into cDNA, the sequencing template. Sequenced by immunoSEQ multiplex PCR; TCRdb stores in-frame clones only, minus some. The sample includes 180,000 or so clones, roughly 50% seen only once; the top ten take about 5.1%. The CDR3 length is 16 residues. Germline V lookup: CDR1 LGHNA, CDR2 YSLEER. With 0 bases removed from V and 2 bases from J, the gap between germline ends came to 13 bases. Treatment described: oral pan-JAK inhibitor, 5-10 mg twice daily. Material: CD4+ T cells sorted from blood, obtained at week 24, from a patient treated with tofacitinib. This receptor was identified in a human donor with alopecia areata. The rearrangement joins TRBV4-3 to TRBJ1-1, with a possible D match to TRBD1 (5 bases). CDR3 DNA sequence: TGCGCCAGCAGCCAAGATCCTAGGGGAGTTAACACTGAAGCTTTCTTT. Its protein is CASSQDPRGVNTEAFF.